This is a list of T cell receptor beta chains from one sample in a study of identical twins. Each CDR3 protein gets one entry after TCRdb re-called the 5' RACE reads with MiXCR. The sample includes approximately 260,000 distinct CDR3 sequences, about 14% seen only once; the top ten take 8.8%. The sample taken for sequencing was memory (CD45RO+) T cells sorted from blood. The receptors stem from a woman aged 18-30 years in good health. CDR3s include the opening cysteine and the closing phenylalanine or tryptophan. D genes are given only for firm matches. Expanded clones get a size class; other rows say once, few or many, or leave the size out.

>TRBJ2-5|.|few|TRBV7-8
CASSPIRIQETQYF
TGTGCCAGCAGCCCCATCAGGATCCAAGAGACCCAGTACTTC
>TRBJ2-3|TRBD2|.|TRBV5-1
CASSLDYSRGVSTDTQYF
TGCGCCAGCAGCTTGGACTATAGCCGGGGGGTAAGCACAGATACGCAGTATTTT
>TRBJ2-2|.|few|TRBV14
CASSQARGGTGELFF
TGTGCCAGCAGCCAAGCCCGGGGCGGCACCGGGGAGCTGTTTTTT
>TRBJ2-3|.|few|TRBV7-2
CASSFRADTQYF
TGTGCCAGCAGCTTCCGCGCAGATACGCAGTATTTT
>TRBJ2-6|.|.|TRBV18
CASSPPGANVLTF
TGTGCCAGCTCACCACCGGGGGCCAACGTCCTGACTTTC
>TRBJ2-7|.|many|TRBV12-3/TRBV12-4
CASSFLRGSSYEQYF
TGTGCCAGCAGTTTTCTTCGGGGGAGCTCCTACGAGCAGTACTTC
>TRBJ2-1|TRBD2|.|TRBV5-1
CASSLRAGAYNEQFF
TGCGCCAGCAGCTTGAGAGCGGGGGCCTACAATGAGCAGTTCTTC
>TRBJ1-4|.|once|TRBV6-2/TRBV6-3
CASSYELTNEKLFF
TGTGCCAGCAGTTACGAGCTTACTAATGAAAAACTGTTTTTT
>TRBJ2-7|.|.|TRBV11-3
CASSSEDRSKSYEQYF
TGTGCCAGCAGCTCCGAGGACAGAAGTAAATCCTACGAGCAGTACTTC
>TRBJ1-1|TRBD1|.|TRBV5-1
CASSAGTGAEAFF
TGCGCCAGCAGCGCAGGGACAGGGGCTGAAGCTTTCTTT
>TRBJ2-2|.|few|TRBV6-4
CASSASSRGELFF
TGTGCCAGCAGTGCCTCCTCGAGGGGGGAGCTGTTTTTT
>TRBJ2-3|.|.|TRBV9
CASSADWGADTQYF
TGTGCCAGCAGCGCCGACTGGGGCGCAGATACGCAGTATTTT
>TRBJ2-5|TRBD1|.|TRBV30
CAWQQGTGEKTQYF
TGTGCCTGGCAGCAGGGGACAGGGGAGAAGACCCAGTACTTC
>TRBJ2-3|.|.|TRBV2
CASKRDEATDTQYF
TGTGCCAGCAAGCGAGACGAGGCCACAGATACGCAGTATTTT
>TRBJ2-1|TRBD2|.|TRBV6-2/TRBV6-3
CASSYGSSGRNEQFF
TGTGCCAGCAGTTACGGTTCTAGCGGGAGAAATGAGCAGTTCTTC
>TRBJ2-7|.|.|TRBV3-1
CASSQVYGANSYEQYF
TGTGCCAGCAGCCAAGTGTACGGCGCGAACTCCTACGAGCAGTACTTC